This T cell receptor (beta chain) derives from a study of blood T cell repertoires in COVID-19. Study overall: COVID-19 samples, acute and convalescent, were from the United States, Italy and Spain.

The data were produced by immunoSEQ multiplex PCR, yet TCRdb's version contains in-frame clones alone and is incomplete. Of more than 250,000 clones in the sample, 75% to 90% were seen once. V shed 6 bases, J shed 0 bases, and the junction held 5 bases outside the gene matches. The CDR3 loop spans 16 amino acids. Germline V gene sequence: CDR1 KGHSH, CDR2 LQKENI. The specimen sequenced was peripheral blood. This TCR came from a woman in her forties or fifties with COVID-19, enrolled during active disease. The chain joins TRBV18 to TRBJ2-1, with 10 bases aligning to TRBD2. CDR3 DNA: TGTGCCAGCTCCGAACTAGCGGGAAGCTCCTACAATGAGCAGTTCTTC. It codes for CASSELAGSSYNEQFF.